Below, 8 T cell receptor beta chains from the same sample are listed, as sequenced in a study of CD8 T cells in ankylosing spondylitis. MiXCR was run by TCRdb on the 5' RACE reads, yielding one entry per CDR3 protein. The sample comprises some 290,000 distinct CDR3 sequences, 20% of which are singletons, and about 8% rests with the top ten. Sequencing input: blood, either unsorted or a sorted T cell fraction (not recorded which). Every receptor here comes from a male donor with ankylosing spondylitis or in good health (not recorded which).

The chain couples TRBV5-1 to TRBJ2-1; 15 bases map to TRBD2. This CDR3 comprises 15 residues. V lost 4 bases to trimming and J lost 10 bases; unmatched junction nucleotides: 6. Germline V CDR1 and CDR2: SGHRS, YFSETQ. The CDR3 spells CASSTTGTSGREQFF. The CDR3 nucleotides read TGCGCCAGCAGCACAACCGGGACTAGCGGGAGGGAGCAGTTCTTC.

This clonotype was detected a few times. The chain carries TRBV9 and TRBJ1-2; the D gene is possibly TRBD1 (6 bases). The V end was cut by 7 bases, the J end by 5 bases, with 18 bases between. CDR3 length: 14 amino acids. Germline V gene lookup returns CDR1 SGDLS and CDR2 YYNGEE. The CDR3 nucleotides read TGTGCCAGCGGTAAAGACAGGTTGATTTATGGCTACACCTTC. This codes for CASGKDRLIYGYTF.

This clonotype was observed a single time. The genes are TRBV30 and TRBJ1-1; unclear D gene. The CDR3 length is 12 residues. The germline V gene has CDR1 GTSNPN and CDR2 SVGIG (reference sequence). Trimming stripped 2 bases from V and 1 base from J, with 5 bases between. The CDR3, as DNA: TGTGCCTGGAGTACTAGGAACACTGAAGCTTTCTTT. This codes for CAWSTRNTEAFF. Together with reference TRBV30 and TRBJ1-1, the CDR3 gives the full variable domain: SQTIHQWPATLVQPVGSPLSLECTVEGTSNPNLYWYRQAAGRGLQLLFYSVGIGQISSEVPQNLSASRPQDRQFILSSKKLLLSDSGFYLCAWSTRNTEAFFGQGTRLTVV.

This sequence joins TRBV20-1 and TRBJ1-2; no reliable D call. Germline CDR1 reads DFQATT; CDR2 reads SNEGSKA (reference sequence). This CDR3 region has 12 residues. V lost 3 bases and J 11 bases, leaving 16 bases between the germline ends. The CDR3 bases are TGCAGTGCTAGTGAGGACCCCACAACGTACACCTTC. Its protein product is CSASEDPTTYTF.

V usage is TRBV5-1 and J usage is TRBJ2-3; D is unclear. This CDR3 spans 14 amino acids. V shed 1 base and J shed 3 bases, with 9 bases lying between them. Germline loops: CDR1 SGHRS, CDR2 YFSETQ. Here the CDR3 DNA reads TGCGCCAGCAGCTTGTGGCCTTCAACAGATACGCAGTATTTT. The encoded protein is CASSLWPSTDTQYF.

This clonotype was found a few times. The CDR3 DNA reads as TGTGCCAGCAGGACTACAGGTACTCCATCAAACTATGGCTACACCTTC. This encodes CASRTTGTPSNYGYTF. V gene TRBV28 combines with J gene TRBJ1-2, with TRBD1 as a possible D gene (5 bases). V lost 6 bases and J 2 bases, leaving 19 bases between the germline ends. The CDR3 length is 16 residues. Germline lookup yields CDR1 MDHEN and CDR2 SYDVKM.

Many counts were recorded for this clonotype. The chain recombines TRBV12-3 or TRBV12-4 with TRBJ1-3, with a tentative D call TRBD1 (5 bases). The CDR3 consists of 12 residues. The V end was cut by 11 bases, the J end by 7 bases, with 15 bases between. The CDR3 is CAAGLTGNTIYF. DNA of the CDR3: TGTGCCGCGGGACTCACGGGGAACACCATATATTTT.

For this clonotype: One junction end disagrees with the germline gene, perhaps due to a read error. This chain uses TRBV12-3 or TRBV12-4 with TRBJ2-1; 12 bases agree with TRBD2. The CDR3 consists of 15 residues. CDR3 protein: CASSLAGGPRNEQFF. DNA for the CDR3: TGTGCCAGCAGTCTAGCGGGAGGGCCGAGAAATGAGCAGTTCTTC.